These T cell receptor beta chains were read from a single sample in a study of shared clonotypes between healthy human individuals. The method was immunoSEQ multiplex PCR; TCRdb's version includes in-frame clones alone and lacks a portion of them. The repertoire holds around 640,000 clones, with around 96% as singletons. The sequencing input was naive CD8+ T cells sorted from blood. The receptors originated from a woman younger than 45 in good health. Both conserved end residues are part of each CDR3. A D gene is named only where the DNA matches it firmly. The size entry is marked missing in some rows and otherwise reads once, few, many or a size class.

v_gene	d_gene	j_gene	abundance	CDR3aa	CDR3nt
TRBV5-6	NA	TRBJ2-1	NA	CASSFITYNEQFF	TGTGCCAGCAGCTTCATTACCTACAATGAGCAGTTCTTC
TRBV29-1	NA	TRBJ2-7	once	CSVEGGETYEQYF	TGCAGCGTTGAAGGCGGGGAAACCTACGAGCAGTACTTC
TRBV14	NA	TRBJ2-1	NA	CASSQSIGTYNEQFF	TGTGCCAGCAGCCAAAGTATCGGCACCTACAATGAGCAGTTCTTC
TRBV27	NA	TRBJ2-5	NA	CASSLGARGGGETQYF	TGTGCCAGCAGTCTCGGGGCCAGGGGGGGAGGAGAGACCCAGTACTTC
TRBV5-4	TRBD1	TRBJ1-3	NA	CASSLDRGLGNTIYF	TGTGCCAGCAGCCTGGACAGGGGGCTTGGAAACACCATATATTTT
TRBV5-4	NA	TRBJ2-7	NA	CASSLGQASYEQYF	TGTGCCAGCAGCTTGGGACAGGCCTCCTACGAGCAGTACTTC
TRBV28	NA	TRBJ2-7	NA	CASSPHSYEQYF	TGTGCCAGCAGTCCCCACTCCTACGAGCAGTACTTC
TRBV4-1	NA	TRBJ2-1	NA	CASSQGTTLNEQFF	TGCGCCAGCAGCCAAGGGACGACCCTGAATGAGCAGTTCTTC
TRBV6-4	NA	TRBJ1-2	NA	CARVLGPKTHEHYGYTF	TGTGCCAGAGTACTCGGGCCCAAAACCCATGAACACTATGGCTACACCTTC
TRBV9	NA	TRBJ2-3	NA	CASSPYPGTDTQYF	TGTGCCAGCAGCCCCTACCCCGGGACAGATACGCAGTATTTT
TRBV9	NA	TRBJ1-3	NA	CASSVEGGRRNTIYF	TGTGCCAGCAGCGTAGAAGGAGGGAGGCGAAACACCATATATTTT
TRBV9	NA	TRBJ1-1	NA	CASSPSIRTEAFF	TGTGCCAGCAGCCCCTCGATTAGGACTGAAGCTTTCTTT
TRBV7-2	NA	TRBJ2-1	once	CASSLAGLGERDSSYNEQFF	TGTGCCAGCAGCTTAGCGGGGCTGGGCGAACGAGATAGCTCCTACAATGAGCAGTTCTTC
TRBV5-4	TRBD2	TRBJ2-3	NA	CASSLGAGGTTDTQYF	TGTGCCAGCAGCTTGGGGGCGGGAGGAACCACAGATACGCAGTATTTT
TRBV5-4	NA	TRBJ2-7	NA	CASSFQGYEQYF	TGTGCCAGCAGCTTCCAGGGCTACGAGCAGTACTTC
TRBV28	TRBD2	TRBJ2-1	NA	CASSLYGGLAGGSSYNEQFF	TGTGCCAGCAGTTTATACGGGGGGCTAGCGGGTGGGAGCTCCTACAATGAGCAGTTCTTC
TRBV6-5	NA	TRBJ1-2	NA	CASTPGGHGYTF	TGTGCCAGCACCCCCGGGGGGCACGGCTACACCTTC
TRBV6-5	NA	TRBJ2-7	NA	CASSYLPAKQGEQYF	TGTGCCAGCAGTTATTTGCCAGCTAAACAGGGAGAGCAGTACTTC
TRBV9	NA	TRBJ1-4	once	CASSVGGSTNEKLFF	TGTGCCAGCAGCGTGGGGGGGAGTACTAATGAAAAACTGTTTTTT
TRBV28	NA	TRBJ2-4	NA	CASSLGGPDIQYF	TGTGCCAGCAGTTTAGGAGGGCCTGACATTCAGTACTTC
TRBV6-1	NA	TRBJ2-7	NA	CASSDGRAAYEQYF	TGTGCCAGCAGTGATGGCAGGGCCGCCTACGAGCAGTACTTC
TRBV5-6	NA	TRBJ2-7	NA	CASSLVGREQYF	TGTGCCAGCAGCTTGGTGGGGAGAGAGCAGTACTTC
TRBV9	TRBD2	TRBJ2-3	NA	CASSVGREATDTQYF	TGTGCCAGCAGCGTAGGGCGGGAGGCCACAGATACGCAGTATTTT
TRBV7-6	NA	TRBJ1-4	NA	CASSDGTPLGLFF	TGTGCCAGCAGCGACGGGACGCCCCTAGGTCTGTTTTTT
TRBV4-1	NA	TRBJ2-5	once	CASSQPQTGADQETQYF	TGCGCCAGCAGCCAACCCCAGACAGGCGCCGACCAAGAGACCCAGTACTTC
TRBV6-4	NA	TRBJ1-3	NA	CASSPGGALSGNTIYF	TGTGCCAGCAGCCCAGGAGGGGCCCTATCTGGAAACACCATATATTTT
TRBV9	NA	TRBJ2-5	NA	CASSGWDSQETQYF	TGTGCCAGCAGCGGGTGGGACTCCCAAGAGACCCAGTACTTC
TRBV4-1	TRBD2	TRBJ2-3	NA	CASSQRFPREVTDTQYF	TGCGCCAGCAGCCAAAGGTTTCCGCGGGAGGTCACAGATACGCAGTATTTT
TRBV2	TRBD2	TRBJ2-1	NA	CASSELAGEYYNEQFF	TGTGCCAGCAGTGAACTGGCGGGAGAGTACTACAATGAGCAGTTCTTC
TRBV5-1	NA	TRBJ2-1	NA	CASSFQGYNEQFF	TGCGCCAGCAGCTTCCAGGGGTACAATGAGCAGTTCTTC
TRBV7-9	TRBD2	TRBJ2-7	NA	CASRDSGSSYEQYF	TGTGCCAGCAGAGATAGCGGGAGCTCCTACGAGCAGTACTTC
TRBV30	TRBD1	TRBJ2-7	NA	CAWSEGAGNPYEQYF	TGTGCCTGGAGTGAGGGGGCAGGGAACCCCTACGAGCAGTACTTC
TRBV28	NA	TRBJ1-1	NA	CASTAGGLNTEAFF	TGTGCCAGCACGGCGGGAGGATTGAACACTGAAGCTTTCTTT
TRBV27	TRBD2	TRBJ2-1	NA	CASSSRVAGGGSNEQFF	TGTGCCAGCAGTTCCCGGGTAGCGGGAGGGGGGTCGAATGAGCAGTTCTTC
TRBV11-2	NA	TRBJ2-5	NA	CASSAWLQETQYF	TGTGCCAGCAGCGCATGGTTACAAGAGACCCAGTACTTC
TRBV28	TRBD1	TRBJ1-2	NA	CASSQGQGVYGYTF	TGTGCCAGCAGCCAGGGACAGGGAGTTTATGGCTACACCTTC
TRBV9	NA	TRBJ2-5	once	CASSVFSAKQETQYF	TGTGCCAGCAGCGTTTTCTCAGCGAAACAAGAGACCCAGTACTTC
TRBV27	NA	TRBJ1-2	NA	CASSLFPANYGYTF	TGTGCCAGCAGTTTATTTCCGGCTAACTATGGCTACACCTTC
TRBV9	NA	TRBJ2-3	NA	CASSVESSVRLDTQYF	TGTGCCAGCAGCGTAGAAAGTAGCGTCAGGTTAGATACGCAGTATTTT
TRBV27	NA	TRBJ2-1	NA	CASSLLNSYNEQFF	TGTGCCAGCAGTCTGCTTAACTCCTACAATGAGCAGTTCTTC
TRBV7-9	NA	TRBJ2-2	NA	CASSGWTPTGELFF	TGTGCCAGCAGCGGCTGGACACCCACCGGGGAGCTGTTTTTT
TRBV28	TRBD2	TRBJ2-7	NA	CASSILAGFYEQYF	TGTGCCAGCAGTATACTAGCGGGGTTCTACGAGCAGTACTTC
TRBV28	TRBD1	TRBJ2-5	NA	CASSLPRDRRETQYF	TGTGCCAGCAGTCTACCCCGGGACAGAAGGGAGACCCAGTACTTC
TRBV27	NA	TRBJ2-7	once	CASSPSIGPLSYEQYF	TGTGCCAGCAGTCCCTCGATTGGGCCCCTCTCCTACGAGCAGTACTTC
TRBV9	NA	TRBJ2-2	NA	CASSVAGSGELFF	TGTGCCAGCAGCGTAGCAGGGTCCGGGGAGCTGTTTTTT
TRBV13	TRBD1	TRBJ2-5	NA	CASSYTTGGRETQYF	TGTGCCAGCAGCTACACCACAGGGGGCCGAGAGACCCAGTACTTC
TRBV10-1	NA	TRBJ2-3	NA	CASSEEYRTDTQYF	TGCGCCAGCAGTGAGGAGTACCGCACAGATACGCAGTATTTT
TRBV29-1	TRBD1	TRBJ1-2	NA	CSVEEMVIRGYGYTF	TGCAGCGTTGAAGAAATGGTTATCAGGGGGTATGGCTACACCTTC
TRBV5-8	TRBD2	TRBJ2-3	NA	CASRQGSRVSRGGPDTQYF	TGTGCCAGCAGGCAGGGTTCGAGGGTCTCGCGGGGGGGTCCAGATACGCAGTATTTT
TRBV5-4	TRBD1	TRBJ1-1	NA	CASSLDFGGGYTEAFF	TGTGCCAGCAGCCTAGACTTCGGAGGGGGCTACACTGAAGCTTTCTTT
TRBV7-7	TRBD1	TRBJ2-2	NA	CASAWGQGETGELFF	TGTGCCAGCGCCTGGGGACAGGGGGAAACCGGGGAGCTGTTTTTT
TRBV7-8	NA	TRBJ1-1	NA	CASSLAEGRTEAFF	TGTGCCAGCAGCTTAGCAGAAGGTCGGACTGAAGCTTTCTTT
TRBV5-6	TRBD1	TRBJ2-5	NA	CASSVGQGTFQETQYF	TGTGCCAGCAGCGTAGGACAGGGGACCTTCCAAGAGACCCAGTACTTC
TRBV6-1	NA	TRBJ2-7	NA	CASSEVDGYYEQYF	TGTGCCAGCAGTGAAGTGGACGGTTACTACGAGCAGTACTTC
TRBV10-2	NA	TRBJ1-5	NA	CASSEGTLQHF	TGCGCCAGCAGTGAAGGAACCCTCCAGCATTTT
TRBV19	TRBD2	TRBJ2-5	NA	CASSISRGEETQYF	TGTGCCAGTAGTATTTCTCGGGGGGAAGAGACCCAGTACTTC
TRBV11-3	TRBD1	TRBJ2-2	NA	CASSARDRDTGELFF	TGTGCCAGCAGCGCCCGGGACAGGGACACCGGGGAGCTGTTTTTT
TRBV10-1	NA	TRBJ1-3	NA	CASSEGIYSGNTIYF	TGCGCCAGCAGTGAAGGGATATACTCTGGAAACACCATATATTTT
TRBV28	TRBD1	TRBJ1-4	once	CASSFQGGEKLFF	TGTGCCAGCAGTTTTCAGGGGGGAGAAAAACTGTTTTTT